This record concerns one T cell receptor (beta chain) sequence. This CDR3 is built from 15 residues. Unmatched junction bases numbered 10, after V lost 2 bases and J lost 7 bases. Germline CDR1 is LGHNA and CDR2 is YNFKEQ. These data come from a study of blood T cell repertoires in COVID-19. TCRdb's table, derived via immunoSEQ multiplex PCR, lists solely in-frame clones and lacks some. This repertoire shows some 240,000 clones, 88% found once; its top ten account for 2.5% to 4%. The J gene is TRBJ2-5, the V gene TRBV4-2; 7 bases agree with TRBD2. The sequence was obtained from a middle-aged woman who had been exposed to COVID-19. Input material: PBMCs or T cells enriched from blood (not recorded which). For the CDR3, the DNA is TGTGCCAGCAGCCAATGGGAGGGAGGGTCGGTGACCCAGTACTTC. Amino acid sequence: CASSQWEGGSVTQYF.